This paragraph reports one T cell receptor (beta chain). Profiling relied on immunoSEQ multiplex PCR, and the TCRdb table lists in-frame clones only, not all of them. The data contain some 80,000 clones, around 83% of them singletons. The data are from a study of blood T cell repertoires in COVID-19. V lost 2 bases and J lost 1, with 10 bases in between. The CDR3 runs 15 residues. The V gene's germline CDR1 is LGHDT and CDR2 YNNKEL (reference sequence). Sequencing was performed on peripheral blood. V gene TRBV3-1 (or the pseudogene TRBV3-2) combines with J gene TRBJ2-3; perhaps TRBD2 as D (5 bases). The source of this sequence is a woman aged 65 to 85 with acute or convalescent COVID-19. The CDR3 spells CASSQTWRGTDTQYF. DNA of the CDR3: TGTGCCAGCAGCCAAACTTGGCGGGGCACAGATACGCAGTATTTT.